The 28 T cell receptor beta chains given below trace back to one sample, sequenced in a study of CD8+ T cells in alopecia areata. Noted treatment: oral pan-JAK inhibitor, 5-10 mg twice daily. Sequencing relied on a cDNA template that was reverse transcribed from extracted RNA. Sequencing was performed with immunoSEQ multiplex PCR; in TCRdb, only in-frame clones are kept and a portion is missing. This sample has roughly 180,000 clones, with 51% found just once. Here the sequenced sample was CD8+ T cells sorted from blood, taken at approximately week 52, from a patient treated with tofacitinib. These TCRs come from a human donor with alopecia areata.

Only a few counts were recorded for this clone. This sequence joins TRBV5-8 and TRBJ1-4; a weak D match, TRBD1 (6 bases). This CDR3 comprises 14 residues. The V gene lost 2 bases and the J gene lost 7 bases, with 12 bases spanning the gap. The germline V gene has CDR1 SGHTS and CDR2 YDEGEE. The CDR3 loop is CASSFSSDSEKLFF. CDR3 nucleotides: TGTGCCAGCAGCTTCTCCTCGGACAGTGAAAAACTGTTTTTT. Variable domain in full (rest from reference TRBV5-8 and TRBJ1-4): EAGVTQSPTHLIKTRGQQATLRCSPISGHTSVYWYQQALGLGLQFLLWYDEGEERNRGNFPPRFSGRQFPNYSSELNVNALELEDSALYLCASSFSSDSEKLFFGSGTQLSVL.

This clone was counted a few times. The gene calls are TRBV7-8 and TRBJ2-3, with 9 bases that match TRBD2. CDR3 length: 17 amino acids. Losses at the gene ends were 5 bases for V and 0 bases for J; bases not matched to a gene: 9. Germline V CDR1 and CDR2: SGHVS, FQNEAQ. This chain's CDR3 is CASSRRSGGASTDTQYF. The CDR3 DNA sequence: TGTGCCAGCAGCCGCCGTAGCGGGGGCGCTAGCACAGATACGCAGTATTTT.

The chain employs TRBV19 and TRBJ1-1; 7 nucleotides agree with TRBD1. This CDR3 is 12 amino acids long. J gave up 2 bases and V 10 bases, and 4 bases lay outside the gene matches. Germline V CDR1 and CDR2: LNHDA, SQIVND (reference sequence). In DNA form, the CDR3 reads TGTGCCACAAGGACAGGTAACACTGAAGCTTTCTTT. It yields the protein CATRTGNTEAFF.

On this clone: In the same sample, other DNA sequences code for this CDR3. V and J are TRBV7-9 and TRBJ1-5; D unresolved. CDR1 and CDR2 (germline): SEHNR, FQNEAQ (reference sequence). The V end lost 0 bases, the J end lost 7 bases, and 4 bases lay between the germline ends. CDR3 length equals 12 residues. In nucleotides, the CDR3 is TGTGCCAGCAGCTTAGCGGGCCAGCCCCAGCATTTT. It yields the protein CASSLAGQPQHF.

The rearrangement uses TRBV14 and TRBJ2-5; D perhaps matches TRBD2 (6 bases). Germline V gene lookup returns CDR1 SGHDN and CDR2 FVKESK. The CDR3 sequence is 17 residues long. The V end was cut by 4 bases, the J end by 0 bases, with 18 bases between. In DNA form, the CDR3 reads TGTGCCAGCAGCCCACTCGGGGGACGGGGACACCAAGAGACCCAGTACTTC. Translation gives CASSPLGGRGHQETQYF.

This clone has just one count. The gene calls are TRBV18 and TRBJ2-5; tentative D call: TRBD2 (5 bases). Trimming removed 5 bases at V and 5 bases at J, with 18 bases between. There are 15 residues in the CDR3. Germline lookup yields CDR1 KGHSH and CDR2 LQKENI. Written as DNA, the CDR3 is TGTGCCAGCTCATCGCGGACGGAAAGGAGGGAGACCCAGTACTTC. The encoded protein is CASSSRTERRETQYF.

The rearrangement uses TRBV13 and TRBJ1-2, with a weak D call TRBD1 (6 bases). This CDR3 spans 14 amino acids. With 3 bases removed from V and 1 base from J, the gap between germline ends came to 9 bases. Germline-derived CDR1 and CDR2 are PRHDT and FYEKMQ (reference sequence). The CDR3, as DNA: TGTGCCAGCAGCTTCGCGGACAGTAACTATGGCTACACCTTC. Amino acid sequence: CASSFADSNYGYTF.

There are a few counts of this clone. The J gene is TRBJ2-7, the V gene TRBV9; 9 nucleotides line up with TRBD1. Germline V gene data show CDR1 as SGDLS and CDR2 as YYNGEE. CDR3 length equals 17 residues. After removal of 4 bases from V and 1 base from J, the junction contained 12 bases not matched to a gene. The CDR3 DNA follows: TGTGCCAGCAGCCCTTGGACCGGGACAGGGTCATCCTACGAGCAGTACTTC. Protein sequence: CASSPWTGTGSSYEQYF.

This clone was counted between two and nine times. The chain uses TRBV7-2 and TRBJ2-5, with D unresolved. In germline, CDR1 is SGHTA, CDR2 FQGNSA. Between the trimmed V and J ends, which lost 0 bases and 5 bases, there was a span of 4 bases. The CDR3 is made up of 12 amino acids. The CDR3 here is CASSLAYETQYF. The CDR3, as DNA: TGTGCCAGCAGCTTAGCATACGAGACCCAGTACTTC.

The V gene is TRBV7-8, the J gene TRBJ1-2; the D gene is possibly TRBD1 (6 bases). Germline-derived CDR1 and CDR2 are SGHVS and FQNEAQ. CDR3 size: 17 residues. V lost 4 bases, J lost 0 bases, and 18 bases lay in between. Here the CDR3 DNA reads TGTGCCAGCAGCTCCTCCGGCGCGGGGGCGGCTAACTATGGCTACACCTTC. This sequence encodes CASSSSGAGAANYGYTF.

This chain links TRBV30 with TRBJ2-3, with D perhaps TRBD2 (6 bases). This CDR3 comprises 14 residues. With 3 bases removed from V and 2 bases from J, the gap between germline ends came to 12 bases. Germline V gives CDR1 GTSNPN, CDR2 SVGIG (reference sequence). The CDR3 nucleotides are TGTGCCTGGAGCGGGGGACTTCCCACAGATACGCAGTATTTT. Its protein is CAWSGGLPTDTQYF.

The chain has TRBV5-1 and TRBJ2-1, with 12 bases fitting TRBD2. Germline values: CDR1 SGHRS, CDR2 YFSETQ. Germline trimming cut 0 bases from V and 0 bases from J; bases unmatched to any gene: 1. This CDR3 has 17 residues. CDR3 loop: CASSLGLAGASYNEQFF. The CDR3 region has the DNA TGCGCCAGCAGCTTGGGACTAGCGGGGGCCTCCTACAATGAGCAGTTCTTC.

This clone was seen more than once but under ten times. J is TRBJ2-3 and V is TRBV9; D tentatively reads TRBD1 or TRBD2 (5 bases each). The CDR3 runs 16 residues. V was shortened by 3 bases and J by 0 bases, with 14 bases between the two germline ends. CDR1 and CDR2 from the germline V gene are SGDLS and YYNGEE. This CDR3 is CASSAQDWGSTDTQYF. Written as DNA, the CDR3 is TGTGCCAGCAGCGCACAGGACTGGGGAAGCACAGATACGCAGTATTTT.

V gene TRBV30 combines with J gene TRBJ1-2, with D possibly matching TRBD1 (6 bases). The CDR3 sequence is 13 residues long. Trimming removed 2 bases from V and 10 bases from J, with 17 bases in between. CDR1 GTSNPN and CDR2 SVGIG come from the germline V gene (reference sequence). The CDR3: CAWSQAPGVVYTF. Here the CDR3 DNA reads TGTGCCTGGAGTCAAGCGCCAGGGGTAGTCTACACCTTC.

The chain couples TRBV27 to TRBJ2-5; D remains ambiguous. CDR1 MNHEY and CDR2 SMNVEV come from the germline V gene (reference sequence). The CDR3 runs to 13 residues. V lost 3 bases and J lost 2, with 7 bases in between. DNA of the CDR3: TGTGCCAGCAGTTTGGACGGTCAAGAGACCCAGTACTTC. Translation: CASSLDGQETQYF.

The J gene is TRBJ2-7, the V gene TRBV6-5, with D tentatively TRBD1 or TRBD2 (5 bases each). V lost 8 bases to trimming and J lost 6 bases, with 17 bases between them. Germline V gene data show CDR1 as MNHEY and CDR2 as SVGAGI. This CDR3 region has 13 residues. Here the CDR3 DNA reads TGTGCCAGCTGCTGGGGGTTAGGGCTCGAGCAGTACTTC. It specifies CASCWGLGLEQYF.

V and J are TRBV30 and TRBJ2-7; D is possibly TRBD1 (5 bases). V was cut by 4 bases and J by 5 bases, with 12 bases left in between. Germline V gene lookup returns CDR1 GTSNPN and CDR2 SVGIG (reference sequence). This CDR3 comprises 12 residues. In DNA form, the CDR3 reads TGTGCCTGGACCCAGGGCGAGAACGAGCAGTACTTC. Translation: CAWTQGENEQYF.

This clone has a handful of counts. In DNA form, the CDR3 reads TGTGCCACCAAGGGGGTGACCGCGTCCTACGAGCAGTACTTC. Translation gives CATKGVTASYEQYF. The rearrangement joins TRBV10-3 to TRBJ2-7; maybe TRBD1 (6 bases). Per germline, CDR1 ENHRY and CDR2 SYGVKD. V was cut by 10 bases and J by 1 base, with 17 bases left in between. This CDR3 has 14 amino acids.

This clone was seen a handful of times. The V and J genes are TRBV27 and TRBJ1-5; tentative D call: TRBD1 (6 bases). The ends were cut back, 4 bases at V and 7 bases at J, with 14 bases in the middle. Germline V gene sequence: CDR1 MNHEY, CDR2 SMNVEV (reference sequence). CDR3 length: 14 residues. The CDR3 protein is CASSSNRVDQPQHF. CDR3 coding DNA: TGTGCCAGCAGTTCAAACAGGGTCGACCAGCCCCAGCATTTT.

V usage is TRBV30 and J usage is TRBJ1-1; D gene ambiguous. V lost 2 bases to trimming and J lost 11 bases, with 12 bases between them. From germline, CDR1 is GTSNPN and CDR2 SVGIG (reference sequence). The CDR3 length is 11 residues. CDR3 bases: TGTGCCTGGAGTCCCCCGGGAGGGGCTTTCTTT. It codes for CAWSPPGGAFF. Full variable domain (outside the CDR3, taken from reference TRBV30 and TRBJ1-1): SQTIHQWPATLVQPVGSPLSLECTVEGTSNPNLYWYRQAAGRGLQLLFYSVGIGQISSEVPQNLSASRPQDRQFILSSKKLLLSDSGFYLCAWSPPGGAFFGQGTRLTVV.

As for this clone: A far larger clone is just one base off, so this is likely a read error. V is TRBV10-2 and J is TRBJ2-5, with 12 bases aligning to TRBD2. From germline, CDR1 is WSHSY and CDR2 SAAADI. The CDR3 consists of 15 residues. This chain's CDR3 is CASSYSSGGAETQYF. The CDR3 DNA sequence: TGTGCCAGCAGTTACTCTAGCGGGGGGGCCGAGACCCAGTACTTC.

This clone was observed many times. This chain joins TRBV6-1 and TRBJ2-1, with a possible D match to TRBD2 (5 bases). V lost 7 bases, J lost 6 bases, and 19 bases lay in between. There are 15 residues in the CDR3. The germline gives CDR1 MNHNS, CDR2 SASEGT. CDR3 protein: CASNLLDEGSNEQFF. The CDR3 bases are TGTGCCAGCAACCTATTGGACGAGGGCTCCAATGAGCAGTTCTTC.

The rearrangement joins TRBV30 to TRBJ1-4; TRBD1 aligns across 7 bases. The CDR3 is made up of 16 amino acids. With V trimmed by 1 base and J by 1 base, 6 bases remained unmatched. CDR1 and CDR2 (germline): GTSNPN, SVGIG (reference sequence). The DNA of the CDR3 is TGTGCCTGGAGTGGGGGACAGAGCGTAACTAATGAAAAACTGTTTTTT. It specifies CAWSGGQSVTNEKLFF.

The chain combines TRBV7-2 with TRBJ2-7, with 10 bases matching TRBD2. The CDR3 is 14 amino acids. Germline V CDR1 and CDR2: SGHTA, FQGNSA. The trim removed 2 bases at V and 5 bases at J, leaving 3 bases unmatched. CDR3 region: CASSLSGGGHEQYF. Written as DNA, the CDR3 is TGTGCCAGCAGCTTAAGCGGGGGGGGCCACGAGCAGTACTTC.

This clone was detected ten times or more. The chain links TRBV6-4 to TRBJ2-3, with 11 bases identical to TRBD2. V gave up 3 bases and J gave up 2 bases; unmatched junction bases: 1. The CDR3 has 15 residues. CDR1 and CDR2 from the germline V gene are MRHNA and SNTAGT. CDR3 bases: TGTGCCAGCAGTGATAGCGGGGGGGCCACAGATACGCAGTATTTT. It translates to CASSDSGGATDTQYF.

V and J are TRBV14 and TRBJ2-6, with D perhaps TRBD1 (6 bases). The length of the CDR3 is 18 residues. The V end lost 5 bases, the J end lost 0 bases, and 17 bases lay between the germline ends. Germline V gene lookup returns CDR1 SGHDN and CDR2 FVKESK. CDR3 region: CASSYYRDNYSGANVLTF. For the CDR3, the DNA is TGTGCCAGCAGCTACTACCGGGACAACTACTCTGGGGCCAACGTCCTGACTTTC.

Only a few counts were recorded for this clone. The chain combines TRBV27 with TRBJ2-3, with a weak D call TRBD2 (6 bases). CDR1 is MNHEY and CDR2 is SMNVEV in the germline V gene (reference sequence). This CDR3 has 11 residues. The V end lost 6 bases, the J end lost 12 bases, and 13 bases lay between the germline ends. The CDR3 sequence: CASRSGLTQYF. CDR3 in DNA: TGTGCCAGCAGATCCGGACTAACCCAGTATTTT.

This clone was observed a handful of times. The chain joins TRBV5-1 to TRBJ2-7, with 10 positions matching TRBD2. This CDR3 spans 16 amino acids. Losses at the gene ends were 0 bases for V and 5 bases for J; bases not matched to a gene: 8. Germline V lookup: CDR1 SGHRS, CDR2 YFSETQ. The CDR3 region is CASSLAAGGTTDEQYF. CDR3 nucleotides: TGCGCCAGCAGCTTGGCAGCGGGGGGGACGACCGACGAGCAGTACTTC.